This entry lists 22 T cell receptor beta chains sequenced from one sample in a study of OX40 agonist ivuxolimab in advanced cancers. The data were produced by immunoSEQ multiplex PCR, yet TCRdb's version contains in-frame clones alone and is incomplete. In the table there are 51,000 or so clones, 70% to 80% of which are singletons. Sequenced here: CD4+ or CD8+ T cells sorted from blood, sampled in a trial of the OX40 agonist ivuxolimab. These receptors were obtained from an adult with an advanced solid tumor such as melanoma, head and neck, liver or kidney cancer.

The chain uses TRBV5-1 and TRBJ1-5; 10 positions agree with TRBD1. The CDR3 length is 15 residues. V shed 2 bases and J 2 bases; nucleotides not matched to a gene: 1. CDR1 SGHRS and CDR2 YFSETQ come from the germline V gene. CDR3 DNA: TGCGCCAGCAGCTTTGGGACAGGGGGCAATCAGCCCCAGCATTTT. It translates to CASSFGTGGNQPQHF.

Here the CDR3 reads CASSDSFQPQHF. In DNA form, the CDR3 reads TGTGCCAGCAGCGACAGCTTTCAGCCCCAGCATTTT. V gene TRBV6-1 combines with J gene TRBJ1-5; perhaps TRBD1 as D (5 bases). The germline CDR1 and CDR2 sequences are MNHNS and SASEGT. CDR3 size: 12 residues. Trimming left V 6 bases short and J 6 bases short, with 9 bases between.

This chain links TRBV5-1 with TRBJ2-1; either TRBD1 or TRBD2 may fit D (5 bases each). The CDR3 covers 15 residues. V was pared by 0 bases and J by 2 bases, with 9 bases between. Per the germline V gene, CDR1 is SGHRS and CDR2 is YFSETQ. In DNA, the CDR3 is TGCGCCAGCAGCTTGGTTGGGGGTGCCTACAATGAGCAGTTCTTC. Translation: CASSLVGGAYNEQFF.

The chain uses TRBV7-3 and TRBJ1-1, with a tentative D call TRBD1 (5 bases). Germline V lookup: CDR1 SGHTA, CDR2 FQGTGA. V lost 3 bases, J lost 6 bases, and 14 bases lay in between. The length of the CDR3 is 14 residues. The CDR3 here is CASSFQGGSPEAFF. CDR3 coding DNA: TGTGCCAGCAGCTTCCAGGGAGGGTCTCCTGAAGCTTTCTTT.

This rearrangement joins TRBV27 to TRBJ2-2; 8 nucleotides line up with TRBD2. This CDR3 spans 16 amino acids. Germline CDR1 and CDR2: MNHEY and SMNVEV (reference sequence). The J segment lost 7 bases and the V segment lost 4 bases, leaving 11 bases of the junction unmatched. The CDR3 bases are TGTGCCAGCAGTTCCCCGGGACTAGAGGGCAACGGGGAGCTGTTTTTT. This codes for CASSSPGLEGNGELFF.

This sequence joins TRBV14 and TRBJ2-7; 7 positions agree with TRBD1. The CDR3 has 14 amino acids. Germline values: CDR1 SGHDN, CDR2 FVKESK. The junction had 6 bases not matched to a gene; V was cut back by 4 bases and J by 3 bases. CDR3 nucleotides: TGTGCCAGCAGCCCTATGACAGGGAGCTACGAGCAGTACTTC. It yields the protein CASSPMTGSYEQYF. Full variable domain (remainder filled in from reference TRBV14 and TRBJ2-7): EAGVTQFPSHSVIEKGQTVTLRCDPISGHDNLYWYRRVMGKEIKFLLHFVKESKQDESGMPNNRFLAERTGGTYSTLKVQPAELEDSGVYFCASSPMTGSYEQYFGPGTRLTVT.

This clone is labeled as medium-sized. CDR3 sequence: CASSQTGNNEQFF. CDR3 sequence (DNA): TGCGCCAGCAGCCAAACCGGAAACAATGAGCAGTTCTTC. V usage is TRBV4-1 and J usage is TRBJ2-1, with no clear D. The CDR3 loop spans 13 amino acids. V lost 2 bases and J 5 bases, leaving 7 bases between the germline ends. CDR1 and CDR2 (germline): MGHRA, YSYEKL.

The rearrangement joins TRBV4-3 to TRBJ2-7; 9 nucleotides line up with TRBD1. J lost 6 bases, V lost 4 bases, and 7 bases had no gene match. The CDR3 length is 14 residues. Germline V CDR1 and CDR2: LGHNA, YSLEER. CDR3 sequence reads: CASSRTGEVIEQYF. The DNA for the CDR3 is TGCGCCAGCAGCCGGACAGGGGAGGTGATCGAGCAGTACTTC.

The V call is TRBV5-1, the J call TRBJ2-3; 10 bases map to TRBD1. The ends lost 4 bases at V and 7 bases at J; junction bases unmatched: 9. The CDR3 length is 15 residues. Germline V gene lookup returns CDR1 SGHRS and CDR2 YFSETQ. DNA for the CDR3: TGCGCCAGCAGCCTCGGGACAGGGGAAGGTCATACGCAGTATTTT. Translated: CASSLGTGEGHTQYF.

The chain couples TRBV19 to TRBJ1-2; D perhaps matches TRBD1 (6 bases). Germline CDR1 reads LNHDA; CDR2 reads SQIVND (reference sequence). This CDR3 spans 15 amino acids. V was pared by 3 bases and J by 2 bases, with 13 bases between. The CDR3 is CASSILQGENYGYTF. CDR3 coding DNA: TGTGCCAGTAGTATCTTACAGGGTGAGAACTATGGCTACACCTTC.

The chain's CDR3 is CASSLEPLAAHIQYF. The CDR3 DNA reads TGCGCCAGCAGCTTGGAACCACTAGCAGCGCACATTCAGTACTTC. This rearrangement joins TRBV5-1 to TRBJ2-4; weak D call: TRBD2 (6 bases). CDR1 SGHRS and CDR2 YFSETQ come from the germline V gene. CDR3 size: 15 residues. V dropped 0 bases and J dropped 8 bases, with 15 bases sitting between them.

This chain joins TRBV15 and TRBJ2-7; D gene unclear. Germline V CDR1 and CDR2: LNHNV, YYDKDF (reference sequence). Trimming took off 2 bases at V and 0 bases at J, with 14 bases between the two ends. The CDR3 runs to 16 residues. CDR3 residues: CATSRNLGKNSYEQYF. DNA of the CDR3: TGTGCCACCAGCAGAAATCTAGGAAAAAACTCCTACGAGCAGTACTTC.

This chain connects TRBV4-3 to TRBJ1-2; 10 nucleotides line up with TRBD1. The germline V gene encodes CDR1 LGHNA and CDR2 YSLEER. J was trimmed by 5 bases and V by 2 bases; bases with no gene match: 2. This CDR3 has 14 residues. The CDR3: CASSQPGQGYGYTF. DNA for the CDR3: TGCGCCAGCAGCCAACCGGGACAGGGGTATGGCTACACCTTC.

The chain employs TRBV5-1 and TRBJ2-3; perhaps TRBD2 as D (5 bases). The CDR3 runs to 17 residues. Trimming removed 0 bases at V and 0 bases at J, with 14 bases between. Germline CDR1 and CDR2: SGHRS and YFSETQ. In nucleotides, the CDR3 is TGCGCCAGCAGCTTGGACCTCAGCGGACCTAGCACAGATACGCAGTATTTT. Translated, it gives CASSLDLSGPSTDTQYF.

The rearrangement links TRBV6-5 to TRBJ2-2; 10 bases agree with TRBD2. There are 16 residues in the CDR3. The trim removed 2 bases at V and 7 bases at J, leaving 7 bases unmatched. The V gene's germline CDR1 is MNHEY and CDR2 SVGAGI. The CDR3 reads CASSYGLAGVGGELFF. CDR3 nucleotides: TGTGCCAGCAGTTACGGGCTAGCGGGAGTAGGCGGGGAGCTGTTTTTT.

The V call is TRBV6-5, the J call TRBJ1-2; tentatively, D is TRBD1 (5 bases). Germline assignment: CDR1 MNHEY and CDR2 SVGAGI. This CDR3 comprises 15 residues. V shed 0 bases and J shed 0 bases, with 8 bases lying between them. CDR3 amino acids: CASSYSGAANYGYTF. DNA for the CDR3: TGTGCCAGCAGTTACTCAGGGGCGGCTAACTATGGCTACACCTTC.

The chain carries TRBV6-5 and TRBJ2-2; 9 nucleotides agree with TRBD2. CDR1 is MNHEY and CDR2 is SVGAGI in the germline V gene. This CDR3 is built from 15 residues. Unmatched junction bases numbered 2, after V lost 2 bases and J lost 4 bases. CDR3: CASSYAGGRTGELFF. The DNA for the CDR3 is TGTGCCAGCAGTTACGCGGGGGGGCGCACCGGGGAGCTGTTTTTT.

A remark on this clone: One end of the junction is discordant with germline, which a read error may explain. V gene TRBV7-7 combines with J gene TRBJ2-3, with D perhaps TRBD1 or TRBD2 (6 bases each). CDR1 is SSHAT and CDR2 is FNYEAQ in the germline V gene (reference sequence). The CDR3 totals 15 residues. The DNA for the CDR3 is TGTGCTAGCAGCCCGGGGGCGTCTAGCACAGATACGCAGTATTTT. This sequence encodes CASSPGASSTDTQYF.

Here the CDR3 DNA reads TGTGCCAGCAGCGTAGATCCTAGTAGCAATGAGCAGTTCTTC. Amino acid sequence: CASSVDPSSNEQFF. V is TRBV9 and J is TRBJ2-1, with D unclear. V was clipped by 0 bases and J by 6 bases, with 10 bases between them. The CDR3 sequence is 14 residues long. Germline CDR1 and CDR2: SGDLS and YYNGEE.

A few counts support this clone. This rearrangement joins TRBV30 to TRBJ2-1, with TRBD2 identical over 11 bases. V was clipped by 4 bases and J by 3 bases; unmatched bases: 2. CDR3 size: 14 residues. Germline CDR1 and CDR2: GTSNPN and SVGIG (reference sequence). The CDR3 DNA reads TGTGCCTGGAATAGCGGGGGGGACTACAATGAGCAGTTCTTC. Translated, it gives CAWNSGGDYNEQFF.

This chain uses TRBV4-2 with TRBJ2-6; maybe TRBD2 (5 bases). V was clipped by 0 bases and J by 2 bases, with 8 bases between them. From germline, CDR1 is LGHNA and CDR2 YNFKEQ. This CDR3 is built from 16 residues. The CDR3 DNA is TGTGCCAGCAGCCAAGATGTCGGGGCTGGGGCCAACGTCCTGACTTTC. Amino acid sequence: CASSQDVGAGANVLTF.

The chain recombines TRBV7-2 with TRBJ2-7, with a possible D match to TRBD1 (6 bases). This CDR3 comprises 15 residues. V lost 1 base, J lost 2 bases, and 12 bases lay in between. The germline V gene encodes CDR1 SGHTA and CDR2 FQGNSA. CDR3 bases: TGTGCCAGCAGCTTAGGGGGGCGGCCAACCTACGAGCAGTACTTC. It translates to CASSLGGRPTYEQYF.